This TCR beta chain was identified during a study of low-dose radiotherapy and immunotherapy resistance in tumors. This sample's time point: after trial treatment. Documented treatment: LDRT plus nivolumab, ipilimumab, low-dose cyclophosphamide and aspirin (RACIN trial). The CDR3 loop spans 14 amino acids. Germline CDR1 reads LGHDT; CDR2 reads YNNKEL (reference sequence). With 4 bases removed from V and 9 bases from J, the gap between germline ends came to 18 bases. Priming of first-strand cDNA relied on TRAV- and TRBV-specific primers (covering alpha and beta chains). It was with a constant-region primer and a V-primer adapter that TCRs were amplified over roughly 19 PCR cycles. TCRdb processed the reads anew with MiXCR; each CDR3 protein has one entry. The table lists around 58,000 distinct CDR3 sequences, around a quarter of them singletons, with roughly 6.7% in the top ten. This clonotype has ten or more counts.

Material: PBMCs, obtained after low-dose radiotherapy plus immunotherapy. This receptor was obtained from a male donor with prostate cancer. This chain joins TRBV3-1 and TRBJ1-2, with a weak D call TRBD1 (6 bases). The CDR3 is CASSRSRGGASYTF. The CDR3 DNA reads as TGTGCCAGCAGCCGATCCCGCGGGGGCGCGAGCTACACCTTC.